This T cell receptor (beta chain) derives from a study of blood T cells in healthy people across ages. A second roughly 7 to 11 cycle PCR used barcoded and J-beta primers. In TCRdb, the 5' RACE reads were re-called with MiXCR into one record per CDR3 protein. Among approximately 850,000 distinct CDR3 sequences listed, roughly 44% were seen once. The CDR3 is 13 amino acids. Between the trimmed V and J ends, which lost 2 bases and 5 bases, there was a span of 8 bases. The sequence was obtained from a man aged 55 to 70 in good health. What was sequenced was blood. This chain uses TRBV12-3 or TRBV12-4 with TRBJ2-3; no firm D call. CDR3 protein: CASSLSVIDTQYF. In DNA form, the CDR3 reads TGTGCCAGCAGTTTAAGTGTAATAGATACGCAGTATTTT.